This TCR beta chain comes out of a study of OX40 agonist ivuxolimab in advanced cancers. Regarding this clone: What it binds is not known.

Study conclusions and caveats: Clonal expansion was among the lowest in partial responders at 0.1-3.0 mg/kg, especially CD8+. In general, CD8+ T cells held more expanded clones than CD4+ did, on average.

V dropped 2 bases and J dropped 4 bases, with 13 bases sitting between them. The CDR3 covers 15 residues. Germline V gene lookup returns CDR1 MRHNA and CDR2 SNTAGT. Libraries were prepared by immunoSEQ multiplex PCR; TCRdb keeps only in-frame clonotypes and omits some of them. The repertoire has approximately 76,000 clones, 86% of them found once; the top ten carry 0.76%. The receptor was derived from an adult with an advanced solid tumor such as melanoma, head and neck, liver or kidney cancer. The input for sequencing was CD4+ or CD8+ T cells sorted from blood, taken in a trial of the OX40 agonist ivuxolimab. The V and J genes are TRBV6-4 and TRBJ2-3; possibly TRBD1 or TRBD2 for D (5 bases each). CDR3 sequence reads: CASSDRGRGADTQYF. CDR3 sequence (DNA): TGTGCCAGCAGTGACCGTGGGAGAGGGGCAGATACGCAGTATTTT.